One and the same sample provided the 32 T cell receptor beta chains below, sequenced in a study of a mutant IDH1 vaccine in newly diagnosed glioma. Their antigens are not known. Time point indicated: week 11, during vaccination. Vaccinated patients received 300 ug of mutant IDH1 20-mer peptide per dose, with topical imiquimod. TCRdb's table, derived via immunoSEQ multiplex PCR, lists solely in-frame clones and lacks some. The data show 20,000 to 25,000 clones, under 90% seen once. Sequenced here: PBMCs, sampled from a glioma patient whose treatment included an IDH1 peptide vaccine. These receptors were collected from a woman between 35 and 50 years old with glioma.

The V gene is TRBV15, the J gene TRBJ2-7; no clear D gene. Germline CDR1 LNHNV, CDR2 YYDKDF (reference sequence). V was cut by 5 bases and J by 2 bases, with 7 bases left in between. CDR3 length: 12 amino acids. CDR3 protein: CATSGVTYEQYF. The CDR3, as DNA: TGTGCCACCAGCGGGGTTACCTACGAGCAGTACTTC.

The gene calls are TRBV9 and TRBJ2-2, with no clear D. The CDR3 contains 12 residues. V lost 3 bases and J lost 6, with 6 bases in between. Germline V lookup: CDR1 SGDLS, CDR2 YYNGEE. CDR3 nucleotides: TGTGCCAGCAGCGCCCCACCCGGGGAGCTGTTTTTT. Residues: CASSAPPGELFF.

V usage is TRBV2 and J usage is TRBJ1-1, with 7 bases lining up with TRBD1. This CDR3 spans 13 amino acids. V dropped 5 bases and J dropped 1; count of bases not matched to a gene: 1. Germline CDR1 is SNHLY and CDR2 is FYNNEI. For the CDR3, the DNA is TGTGCCAGCAGTAGGGACAGGAACACTGAAGCTTTCTTT. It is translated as CASSRDRNTEAFF.

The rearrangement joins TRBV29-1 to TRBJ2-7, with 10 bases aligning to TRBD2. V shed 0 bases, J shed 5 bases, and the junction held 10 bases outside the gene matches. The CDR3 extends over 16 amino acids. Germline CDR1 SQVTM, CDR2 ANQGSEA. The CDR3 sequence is CSVEDPSGLAGDEQYF. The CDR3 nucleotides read TGCAGCGTTGAAGACCCCTCAGGCCTAGCGGGAGACGAGCAGTACTTC.

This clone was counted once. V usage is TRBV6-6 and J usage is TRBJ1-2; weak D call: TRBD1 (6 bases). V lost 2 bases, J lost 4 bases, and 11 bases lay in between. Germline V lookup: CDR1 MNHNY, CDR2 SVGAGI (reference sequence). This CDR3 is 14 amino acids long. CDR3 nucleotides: TGTGCCAGCAGTTACGAAAGGGGGGTCTATGGCTACACCTTC. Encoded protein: CASSYERGVYGYTF.

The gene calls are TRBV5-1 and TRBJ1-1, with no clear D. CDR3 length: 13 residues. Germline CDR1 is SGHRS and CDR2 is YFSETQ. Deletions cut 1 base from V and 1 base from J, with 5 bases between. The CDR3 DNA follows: TGCGCCAGCAGCTTGATAGGGAACACTGAAGCTTTCTTT. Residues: CASSLIGNTEAFF.

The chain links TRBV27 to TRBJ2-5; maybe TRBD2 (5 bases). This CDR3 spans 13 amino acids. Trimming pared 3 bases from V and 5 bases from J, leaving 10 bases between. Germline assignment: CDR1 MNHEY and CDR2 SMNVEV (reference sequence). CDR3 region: CASSFGMLETQYF. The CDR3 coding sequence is TGTGCCAGCAGTTTCGGGATGCTGGAGACCCAGTACTTC.

CDR3 in DNA: TGCGCCAGCAGCCAATCCCTCCTGACTAGCGGGGTCTCCTACGAGCAGTACTTC. As protein: CASSQSLLTSGVSYEQYF. The rearrangement joins TRBV4-1 to TRBJ2-7, with 11 bases that match TRBD2. The germline V gene has CDR1 MGHRA and CDR2 YSYEKL. CDR3 length equals 18 residues. J gave up 0 bases and V 2 bases, and 9 bases lay outside the gene matches.

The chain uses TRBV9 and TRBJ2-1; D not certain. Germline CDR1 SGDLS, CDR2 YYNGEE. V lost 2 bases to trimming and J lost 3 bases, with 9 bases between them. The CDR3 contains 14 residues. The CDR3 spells CASSVGPDYNEQFF. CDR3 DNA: TGTGCCAGCAGCGTTGGGCCCGACTACAATGAGCAGTTCTTC. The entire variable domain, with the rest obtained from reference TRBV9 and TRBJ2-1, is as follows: DSGVTQTPKHLITATGQRVTLRCSPRSGDLSVYWYQQSLDQGLQFLIQYYNGEERAKGNILERFSAQQFPDLHSELNLSSLELGDSALYFCASSVGPDYNEQFFGPGTRLTVL.

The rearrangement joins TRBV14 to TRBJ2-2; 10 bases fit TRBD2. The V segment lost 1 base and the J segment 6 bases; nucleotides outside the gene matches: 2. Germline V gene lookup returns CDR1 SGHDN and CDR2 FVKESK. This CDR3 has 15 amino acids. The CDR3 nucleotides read TGTGCCAGCAGCCAAGGGACTAGCGGCGCCGGGGAGCTGTTTTTT. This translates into CASSQGTSGAGELFF. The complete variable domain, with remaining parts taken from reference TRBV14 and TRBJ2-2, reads EAGVTQFPSHSVIEKGQTVTLRCDPISGHDNLYWYRRVMGKEIKFLLHFVKESKQDESGMPNNRFLAERTGGTYSTLKVQPAELEDSGVYFCASSQGTSGAGELFFGEGSRLTVL.

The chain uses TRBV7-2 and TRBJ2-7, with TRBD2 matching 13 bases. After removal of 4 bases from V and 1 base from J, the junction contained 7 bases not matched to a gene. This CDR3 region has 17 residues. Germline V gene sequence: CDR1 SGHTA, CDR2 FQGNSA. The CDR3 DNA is TGTGCCAGCAGCTCGAGACTAGCGGGAGGATGGTCCTACGAGCAGTACTTC. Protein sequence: CASSSRLAGGWSYEQYF.

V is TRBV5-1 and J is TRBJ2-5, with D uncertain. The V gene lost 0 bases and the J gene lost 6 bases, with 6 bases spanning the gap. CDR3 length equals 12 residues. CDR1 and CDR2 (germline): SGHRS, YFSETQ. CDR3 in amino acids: CASSLVGKTQYF. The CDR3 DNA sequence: TGCGCCAGCAGCTTGGTGGGGAAGACCCAGTACTTC.

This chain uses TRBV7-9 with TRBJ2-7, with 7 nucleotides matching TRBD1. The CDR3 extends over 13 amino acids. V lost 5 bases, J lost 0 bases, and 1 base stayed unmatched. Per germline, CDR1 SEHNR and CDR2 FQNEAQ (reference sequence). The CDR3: CASSPGGSYEQYF. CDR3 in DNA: TGTGCCAGCAGCCCAGGGGGCTCCTACGAGCAGTACTTC.

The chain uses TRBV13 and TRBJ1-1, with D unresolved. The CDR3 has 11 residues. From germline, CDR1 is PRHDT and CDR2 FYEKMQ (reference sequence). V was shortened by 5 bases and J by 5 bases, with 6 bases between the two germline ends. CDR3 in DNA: TGTGCCAGCAGCCCTAATACTGAAGCTTTCTTT. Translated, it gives CASSPNTEAFF.

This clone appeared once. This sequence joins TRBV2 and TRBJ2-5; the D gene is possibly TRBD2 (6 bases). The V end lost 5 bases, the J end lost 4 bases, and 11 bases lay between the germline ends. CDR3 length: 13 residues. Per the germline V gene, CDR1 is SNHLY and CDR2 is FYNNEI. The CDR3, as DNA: TGTGCCAGCAGTTCACTAGCAGTAGAGACCCAGTACTTC. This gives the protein CASSSLAVETQYF.

In DNA, the CDR3 is TGTGCCAGCAGTGAACATTGGACGGCCGGTTATGAAAAACTGTTTTTT. It codes for CASSEHWTAGYEKLFF. This chain joins TRBV6-1 and TRBJ1-4, with D hard to call. CDR3 size: 16 residues. Germline CDR1 reads MNHNS; CDR2 reads SASEGT. The V end was cut by 2 bases, the J end by 6 bases, with 16 bases between.

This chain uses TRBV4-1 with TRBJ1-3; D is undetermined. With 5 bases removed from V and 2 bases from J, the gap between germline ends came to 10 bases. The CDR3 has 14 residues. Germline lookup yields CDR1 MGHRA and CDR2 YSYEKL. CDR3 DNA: TGCGCCAGCAGCATAGACGCGGCTGGAAACACCATATATTTT. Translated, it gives CASSIDAAGNTIYF.

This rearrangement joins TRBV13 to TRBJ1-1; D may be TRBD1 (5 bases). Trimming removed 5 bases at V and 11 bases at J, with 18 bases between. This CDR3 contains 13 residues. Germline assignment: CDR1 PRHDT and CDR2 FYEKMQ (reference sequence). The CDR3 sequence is CASSQRGEGKAFF. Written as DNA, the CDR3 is TGTGCCAGCAGCCAGAGGGGCGAGGGGAAGGCTTTCTTT.

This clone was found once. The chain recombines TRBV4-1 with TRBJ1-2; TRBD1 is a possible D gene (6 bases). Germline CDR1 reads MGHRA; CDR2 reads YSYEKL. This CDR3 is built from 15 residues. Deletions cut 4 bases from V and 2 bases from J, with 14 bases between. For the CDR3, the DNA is TGCGCCAGCAGCCGGGAACGTACAGGGAACTATGGCTACACCTTC. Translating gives CASSRERTGNYGYTF.

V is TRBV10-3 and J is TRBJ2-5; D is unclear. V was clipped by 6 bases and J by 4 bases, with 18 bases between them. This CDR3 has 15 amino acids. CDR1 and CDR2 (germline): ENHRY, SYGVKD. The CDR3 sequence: CAISQNHGGSETQYF. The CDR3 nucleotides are TGTGCCATCAGCCAGAACCACGGCGGATCAGAGACCCAGTACTTC.

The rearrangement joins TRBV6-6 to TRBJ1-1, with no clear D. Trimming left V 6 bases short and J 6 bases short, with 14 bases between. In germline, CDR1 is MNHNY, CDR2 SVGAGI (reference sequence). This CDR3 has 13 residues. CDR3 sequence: CASSATGMAEAFF. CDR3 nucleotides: TGTGCCAGCAGCGCCACGGGTATGGCTGAAGCTTTCTTT.

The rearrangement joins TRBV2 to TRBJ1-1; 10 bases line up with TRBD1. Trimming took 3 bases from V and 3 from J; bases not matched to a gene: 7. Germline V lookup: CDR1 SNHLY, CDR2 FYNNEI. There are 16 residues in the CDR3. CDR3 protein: CASSDPRQGADTEAFF. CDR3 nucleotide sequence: TGTGCCAGCAGTGACCCGCGACAGGGGGCAGACACTGAAGCTTTCTTT.

This CDR3 is CASRDPGQGALYEQYF. CDR3 DNA: TGTGCCAGCAGGGACCCCGGACAGGGGGCTCTCTACGAGCAGTACTTC. The chain links TRBV6-6 to TRBJ2-7; TRBD1 agrees at 11 bases. CDR1 and CDR2 from the germline V gene are MNHNY and SVGAGI (reference sequence). Trimming cost V 6 bases and J 3 bases; bases outside gene matches: 10. The CDR3 covers 16 residues.

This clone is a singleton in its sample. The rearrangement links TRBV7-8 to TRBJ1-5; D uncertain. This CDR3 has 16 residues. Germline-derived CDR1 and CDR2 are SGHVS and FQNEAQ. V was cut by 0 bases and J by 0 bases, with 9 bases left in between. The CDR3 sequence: CASSLATGYSNQPQHF. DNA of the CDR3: TGTGCCAGCAGCTTAGCGACGGGATATAGCAATCAGCCCCAGCATTTT.

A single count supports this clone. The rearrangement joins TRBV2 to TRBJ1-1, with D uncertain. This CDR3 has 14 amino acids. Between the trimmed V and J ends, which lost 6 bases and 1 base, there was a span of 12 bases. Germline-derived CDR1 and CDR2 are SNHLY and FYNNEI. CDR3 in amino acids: CASRAGLPNTEAFF. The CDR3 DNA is TGTGCCAGCAGGGCGGGCCTACCGAACACTGAAGCTTTCTTT. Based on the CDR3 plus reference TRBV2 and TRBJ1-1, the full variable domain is EPEVTQTPSHQVTQMGQEVILRCVPISNHLYFYWYRQILGQKVEFLVSFYNNEISEKSEIFDDQFSVERPDGSNFTLKIRSTKLEDSAMYFCASRAGLPNTEAFFGQGTRLTVV.

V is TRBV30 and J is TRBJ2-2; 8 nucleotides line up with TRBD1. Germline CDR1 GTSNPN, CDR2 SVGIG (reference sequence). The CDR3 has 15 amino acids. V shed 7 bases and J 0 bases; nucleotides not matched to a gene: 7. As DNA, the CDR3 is TGTGCCTCACTCAGGGGGCCTCCGAACACCGGGGAGCTGTTTTTT. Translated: CASLRGPPNTGELFF.

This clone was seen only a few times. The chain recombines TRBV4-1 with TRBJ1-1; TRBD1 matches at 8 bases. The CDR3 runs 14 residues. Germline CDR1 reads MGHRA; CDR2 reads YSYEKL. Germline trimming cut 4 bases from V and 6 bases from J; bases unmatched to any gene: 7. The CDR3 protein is CASSRRTGIAEAFF. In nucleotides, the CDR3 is TGCGCCAGCAGCCGCCGGACAGGGATAGCTGAAGCTTTCTTT.

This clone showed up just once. DNA for the CDR3: TGCAGCGTTGATGTACGGGGCGGGAGCTCCTACAATGAGCAGTTCTTC. Protein: CSVDVRGGSSYNEQFF. The chain is built from TRBV29-1 and TRBJ2-1; 7 nucleotides match TRBD2. Unmatched junction bases numbered 8, after V lost 3 bases and J lost 0 bases. Germline CDR1 reads SQVTM; CDR2 reads ANQGSEA. This CDR3 is built from 16 residues.

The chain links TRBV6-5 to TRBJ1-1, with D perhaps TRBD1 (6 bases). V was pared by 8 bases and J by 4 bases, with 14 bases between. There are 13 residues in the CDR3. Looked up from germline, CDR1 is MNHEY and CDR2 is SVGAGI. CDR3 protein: CASGWQGSTEAFF. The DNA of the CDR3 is TGTGCCAGCGGTTGGCAGGGGTCCACTGAAGCTTTCTTT.

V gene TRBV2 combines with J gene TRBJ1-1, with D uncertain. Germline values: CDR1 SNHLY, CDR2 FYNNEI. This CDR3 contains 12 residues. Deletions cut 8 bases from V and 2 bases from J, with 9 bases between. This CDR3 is CASRAVNTEAFF. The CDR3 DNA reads TGTGCCAGCCGGGCCGTCAACACTGAAGCTTTCTTT.

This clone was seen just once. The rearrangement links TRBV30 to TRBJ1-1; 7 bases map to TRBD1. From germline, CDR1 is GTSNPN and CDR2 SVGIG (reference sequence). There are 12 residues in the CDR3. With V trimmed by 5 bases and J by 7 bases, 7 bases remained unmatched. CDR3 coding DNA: TGTGCCTGGGACAGGGAAAAGAGTGAAGCTTTCTTT. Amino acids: CAWDREKSEAFF.

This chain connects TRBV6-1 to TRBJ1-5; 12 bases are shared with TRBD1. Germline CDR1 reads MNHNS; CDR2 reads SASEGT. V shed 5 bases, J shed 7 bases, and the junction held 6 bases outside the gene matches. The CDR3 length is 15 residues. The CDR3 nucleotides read TGTGCCAGCAGTCGAGGGGGACAGGGGGCCCAGCCCCAGCATTTT. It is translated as CASSRGGQGAQPQHF.